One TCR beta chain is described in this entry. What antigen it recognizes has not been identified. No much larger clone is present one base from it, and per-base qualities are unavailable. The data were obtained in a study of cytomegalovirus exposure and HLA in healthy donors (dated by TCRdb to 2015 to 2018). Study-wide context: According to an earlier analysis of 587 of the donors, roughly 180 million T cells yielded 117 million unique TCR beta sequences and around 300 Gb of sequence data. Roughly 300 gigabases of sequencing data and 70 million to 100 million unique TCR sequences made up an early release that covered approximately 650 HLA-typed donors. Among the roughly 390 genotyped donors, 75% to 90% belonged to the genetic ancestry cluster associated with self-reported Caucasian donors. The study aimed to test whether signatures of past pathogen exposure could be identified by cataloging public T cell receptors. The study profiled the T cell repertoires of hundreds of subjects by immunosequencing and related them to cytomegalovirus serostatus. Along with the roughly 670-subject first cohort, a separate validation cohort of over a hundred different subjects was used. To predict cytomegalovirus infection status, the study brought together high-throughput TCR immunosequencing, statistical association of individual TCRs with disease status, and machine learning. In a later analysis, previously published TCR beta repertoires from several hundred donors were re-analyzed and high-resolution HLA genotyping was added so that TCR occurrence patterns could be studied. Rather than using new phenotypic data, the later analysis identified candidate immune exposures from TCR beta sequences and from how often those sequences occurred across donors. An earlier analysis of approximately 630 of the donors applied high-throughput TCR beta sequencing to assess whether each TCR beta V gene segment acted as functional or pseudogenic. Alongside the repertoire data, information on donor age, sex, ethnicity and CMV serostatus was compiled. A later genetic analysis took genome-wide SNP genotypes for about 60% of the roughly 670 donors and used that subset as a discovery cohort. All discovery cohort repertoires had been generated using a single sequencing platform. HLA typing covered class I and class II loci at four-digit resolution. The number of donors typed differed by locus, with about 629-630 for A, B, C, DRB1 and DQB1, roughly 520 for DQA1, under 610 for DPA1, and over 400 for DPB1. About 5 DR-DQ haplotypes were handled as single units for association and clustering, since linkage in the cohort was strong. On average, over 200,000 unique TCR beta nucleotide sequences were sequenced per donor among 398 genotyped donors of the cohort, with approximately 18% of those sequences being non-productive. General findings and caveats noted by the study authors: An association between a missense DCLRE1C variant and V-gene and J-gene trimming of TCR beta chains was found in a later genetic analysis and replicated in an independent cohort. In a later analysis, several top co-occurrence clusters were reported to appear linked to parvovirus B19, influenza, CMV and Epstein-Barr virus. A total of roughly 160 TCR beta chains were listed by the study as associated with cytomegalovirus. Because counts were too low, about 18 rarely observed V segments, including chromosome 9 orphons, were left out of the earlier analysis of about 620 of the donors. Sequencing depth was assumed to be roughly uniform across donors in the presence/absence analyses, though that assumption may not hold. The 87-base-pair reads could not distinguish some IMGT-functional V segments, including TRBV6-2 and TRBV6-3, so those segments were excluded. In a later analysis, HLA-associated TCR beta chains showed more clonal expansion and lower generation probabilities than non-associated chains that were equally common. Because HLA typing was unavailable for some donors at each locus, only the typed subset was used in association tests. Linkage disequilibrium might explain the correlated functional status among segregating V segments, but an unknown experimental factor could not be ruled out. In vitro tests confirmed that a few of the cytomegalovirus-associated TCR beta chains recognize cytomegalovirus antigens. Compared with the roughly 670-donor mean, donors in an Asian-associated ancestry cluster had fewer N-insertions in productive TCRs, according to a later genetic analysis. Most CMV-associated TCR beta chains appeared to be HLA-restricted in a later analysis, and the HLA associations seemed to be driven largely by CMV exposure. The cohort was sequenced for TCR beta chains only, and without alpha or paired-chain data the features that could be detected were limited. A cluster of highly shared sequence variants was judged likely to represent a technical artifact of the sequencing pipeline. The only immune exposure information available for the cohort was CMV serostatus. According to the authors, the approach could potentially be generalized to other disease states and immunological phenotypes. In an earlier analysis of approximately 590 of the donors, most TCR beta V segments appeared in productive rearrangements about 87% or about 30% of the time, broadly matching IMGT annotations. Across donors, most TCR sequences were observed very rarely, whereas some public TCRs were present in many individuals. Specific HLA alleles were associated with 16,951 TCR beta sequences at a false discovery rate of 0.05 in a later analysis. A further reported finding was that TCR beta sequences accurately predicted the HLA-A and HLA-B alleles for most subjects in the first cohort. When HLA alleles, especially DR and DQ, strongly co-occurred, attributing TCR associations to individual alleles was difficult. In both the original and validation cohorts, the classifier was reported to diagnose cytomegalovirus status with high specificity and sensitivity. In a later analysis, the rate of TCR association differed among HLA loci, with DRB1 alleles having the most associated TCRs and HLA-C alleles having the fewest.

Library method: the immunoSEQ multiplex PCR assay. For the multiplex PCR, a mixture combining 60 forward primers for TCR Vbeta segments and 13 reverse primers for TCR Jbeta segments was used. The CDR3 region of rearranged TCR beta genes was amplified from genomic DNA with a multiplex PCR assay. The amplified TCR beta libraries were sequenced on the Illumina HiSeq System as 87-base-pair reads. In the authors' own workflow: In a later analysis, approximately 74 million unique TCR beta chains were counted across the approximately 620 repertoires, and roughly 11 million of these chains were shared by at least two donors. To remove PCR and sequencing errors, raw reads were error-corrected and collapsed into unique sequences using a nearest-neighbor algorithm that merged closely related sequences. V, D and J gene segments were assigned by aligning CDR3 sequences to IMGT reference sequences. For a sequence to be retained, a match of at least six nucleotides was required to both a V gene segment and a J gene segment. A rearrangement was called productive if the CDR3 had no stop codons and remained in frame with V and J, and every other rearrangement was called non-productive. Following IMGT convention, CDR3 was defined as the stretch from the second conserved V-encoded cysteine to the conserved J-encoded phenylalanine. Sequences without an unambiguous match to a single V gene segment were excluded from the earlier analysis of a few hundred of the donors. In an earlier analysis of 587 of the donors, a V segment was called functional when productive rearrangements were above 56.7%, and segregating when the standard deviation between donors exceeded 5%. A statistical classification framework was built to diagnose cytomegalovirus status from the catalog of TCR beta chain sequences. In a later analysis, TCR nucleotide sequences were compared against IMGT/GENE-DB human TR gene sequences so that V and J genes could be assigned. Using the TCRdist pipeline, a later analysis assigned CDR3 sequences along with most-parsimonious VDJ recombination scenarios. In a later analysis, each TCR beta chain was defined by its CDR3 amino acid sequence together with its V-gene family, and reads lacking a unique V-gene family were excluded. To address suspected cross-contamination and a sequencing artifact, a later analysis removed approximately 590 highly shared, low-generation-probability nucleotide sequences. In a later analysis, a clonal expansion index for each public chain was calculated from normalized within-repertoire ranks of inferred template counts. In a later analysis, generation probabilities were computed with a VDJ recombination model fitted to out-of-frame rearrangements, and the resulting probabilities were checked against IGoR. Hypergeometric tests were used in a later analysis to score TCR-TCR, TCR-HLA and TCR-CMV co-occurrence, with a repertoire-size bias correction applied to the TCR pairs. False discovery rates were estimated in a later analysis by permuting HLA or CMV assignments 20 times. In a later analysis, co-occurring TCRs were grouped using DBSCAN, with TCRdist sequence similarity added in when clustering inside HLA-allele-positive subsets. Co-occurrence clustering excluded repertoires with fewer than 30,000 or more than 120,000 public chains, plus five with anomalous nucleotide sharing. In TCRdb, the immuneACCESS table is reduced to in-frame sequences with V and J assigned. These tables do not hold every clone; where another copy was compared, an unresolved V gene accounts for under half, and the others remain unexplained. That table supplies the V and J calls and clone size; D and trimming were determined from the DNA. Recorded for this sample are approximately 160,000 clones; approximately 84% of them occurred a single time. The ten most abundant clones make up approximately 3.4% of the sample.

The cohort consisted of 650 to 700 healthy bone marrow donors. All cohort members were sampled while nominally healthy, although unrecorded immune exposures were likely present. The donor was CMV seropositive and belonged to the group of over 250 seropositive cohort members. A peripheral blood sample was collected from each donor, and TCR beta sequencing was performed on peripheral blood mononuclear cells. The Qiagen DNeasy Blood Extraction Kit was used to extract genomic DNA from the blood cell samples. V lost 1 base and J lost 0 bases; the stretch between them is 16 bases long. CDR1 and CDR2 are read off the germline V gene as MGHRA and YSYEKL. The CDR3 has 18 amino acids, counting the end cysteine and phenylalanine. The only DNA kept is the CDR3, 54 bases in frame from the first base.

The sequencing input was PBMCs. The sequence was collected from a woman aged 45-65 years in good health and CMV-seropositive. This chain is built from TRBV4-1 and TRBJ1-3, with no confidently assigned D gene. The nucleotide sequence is TGCGCCAGCAGCCAAGTACACCCCCGACGGAGCTCTGGAAACACCATATATTTT. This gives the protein CASSQVHPRRSSGNTIYF.